Listed below are T cell receptor beta chains from one sample, sequenced in a study of blood T cell repertoires in COVID-19. TCRdb's table, derived via immunoSEQ multiplex PCR, lists solely in-frame clones and lacks some. The table lists over 200,000 clones, approximately 90% of them singletons. The sample consisted of PBMCs or T cells enriched from blood (not recorded which). These receptors all stem from a young man who had recovered from COVID-19. Each CDR3 is given with its conserved first and last residue. The D gene is left open where the match is weak.

d_call j_call v_call cdr3_aa cdr3_nt
NA TRBJ2-2 TRBV6-5 CASKTDRSNTGELFF TGTGCCAGCAAGACCGACAGATCGAACACCGGGGAGCTGTTTTTT
NA TRBJ1-1 TRBV11-2 CASSPRSRLNTEAFF TGTGCCAGCAGCCCGAGGTCCAGATTGAACACTGAAGCTTTCTTT
NA TRBJ1-1 TRBV27 CASSFSSLMNTEAFF TGTGCCAGCAGTTTTAGTAGTCTGATGAACACTGAAGCTTTCTTT
NA TRBJ2-5 TRBV7-2 CASGYSGNQETQYF TGTGCGAGCGGGTATAGCGGAAACCAAGAGACCCAGTACTTC
NA TRBJ1-2 TRBV7-9 CASSGAGAGGYTF TGTGCCAGCTCTGGGGCGGGGGCCGGTGGCTACACCTTC
TRBD2 TRBJ2-2 TRBV28 CASHFGGRNTGELFF TGTGCCAGCCACTTCGGCGGGAGGAACACCGGGGAGCTGTTTTTT
NA TRBJ1-2 TRBV28 CASSLPNRGYTF TGTGCCAGCAGTTTACCGAACAGGGGCTACACCTTC
TRBD2 TRBJ2-3 TRBV2 CASSEGRGVGADTQYF TGTGCCAGCAGTGAAGGTCGGGGGGTAGGGGCAGATACGCAGTATTTT
TRBD1 TRBJ1-5 TRBV11-2 CASSQDRGLQPQHF TGTGCCAGCAGCCAAGACAGGGGGCTTCAGCCCCAGCATTTT
NA TRBJ2-2 TRBV7-3 CASSSDVAGTGELFF TGTGCCAGCAGCTCCGACGTGGCGGGCACCGGGGAGCTGTTTTTT
NA TRBJ1-5 TRBV3-1/TRBV3-2 CASSQDAGFGPQHF TGTGCCAGCAGCCAAGATGCCGGGTTCGGGCCCCAGCATTTT
TRBD1 TRBJ1-2 TRBV18 CASSPNPGQANLRGYTF TGTGCCAGCTCACCAAACCCGGGACAGGCGAATTTGCGTGGCTACACCTTC